This TCR beta chain was sequenced for a study of cytomegalovirus exposure and HLA in healthy donors. Study as a whole: As released early, the data held roughly 85 million unique TCRs from HLA-typed donors. General observations from the study: There were three CMV-associated chains whose specificity for CMV antigens was confirmed in vitro. Researchers counted approximately 160 TCR beta chains as cytomegalovirus-associated.

V was pared by 5 bases and J by 4 bases, with 1 base of the junction left unmatched. This CDR3 spans 13 amino acids. The germline V gene encodes CDR1 SEHNR and CDR2 FQNEAQ (reference sequence). In regard to this clone: As yet, its antigen is unknown.

The PCR was carried out with 60 Vbeta primers and 13 Jbeta primers. Only in-frame clones appear in the TCRdb table, and some are missing; sequencing was by immunoSEQ multiplex PCR. The table lists 210,000 or so clones, over 70% of them singletons. V usage is TRBV7-9 and J usage is TRBJ2-2, with 7 bases identical to TRBD1. This sequence originates from a man younger than 45 in good health and CMV-seronegative. The source material was PBMCs. The CDR3 loop reads CASSGTATGELFF. Here the CDR3 DNA reads TGTGCCAGCAGCGGGACAGCCACCGGGGAGCTGTTTTTT. The complete variable domain, with remaining parts taken from reference TRBV7-9 and TRBJ2-2, reads DTGVSQNPRHKITKRGQNVTFRCDPISEHNRLYWYRQTLGQGPEFLTYFQNEAQLEKSRLLSDRFSAERPKGSFSTLEIQRTEQGDSAMYLCASSGTATGELFFGEGSRLTVL.